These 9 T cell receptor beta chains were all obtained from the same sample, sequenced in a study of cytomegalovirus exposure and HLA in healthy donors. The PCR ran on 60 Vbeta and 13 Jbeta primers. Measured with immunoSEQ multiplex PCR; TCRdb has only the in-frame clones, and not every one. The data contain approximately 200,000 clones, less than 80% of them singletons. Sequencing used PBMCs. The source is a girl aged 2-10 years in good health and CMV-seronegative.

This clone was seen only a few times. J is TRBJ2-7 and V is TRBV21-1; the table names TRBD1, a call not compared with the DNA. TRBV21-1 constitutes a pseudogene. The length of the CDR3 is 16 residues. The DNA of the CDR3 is TGTGCCAGCAGCAAGGGCCCGGGACAGGGGACCTACGAGCAGTACTTC. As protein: CASSKGPGQGTYEQYF.

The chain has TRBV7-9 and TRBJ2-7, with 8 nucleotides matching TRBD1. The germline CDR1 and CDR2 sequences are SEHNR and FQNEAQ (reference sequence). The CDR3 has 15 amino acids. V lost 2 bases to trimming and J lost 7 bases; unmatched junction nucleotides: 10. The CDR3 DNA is TGTGCCAGCAGCTTAAGCGACAGGGGTGTGCGAGAGCAGTACTTC. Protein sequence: CASSLSDRGVREQYF.

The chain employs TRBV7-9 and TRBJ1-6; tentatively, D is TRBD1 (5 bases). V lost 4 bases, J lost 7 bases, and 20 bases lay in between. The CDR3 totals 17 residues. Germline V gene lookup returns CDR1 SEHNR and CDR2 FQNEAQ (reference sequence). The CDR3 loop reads CASSSIPPGLLNSPLHF. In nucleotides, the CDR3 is TGTGCCAGCAGCTCTATACCTCCGGGACTCTTAAATTCACCCCTCCACTTT. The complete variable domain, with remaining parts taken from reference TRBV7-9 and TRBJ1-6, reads DTGVSQNPRHKITKRGQNVTFRCDPISEHNRLYWYRQTLGQGPEFLTYFQNEAQLEKSRLLSDRFSAERPKGSFSTLEIQRTEQGDSAMYLCASSSIPPGLLNSPLHFGNGTRLTVT.

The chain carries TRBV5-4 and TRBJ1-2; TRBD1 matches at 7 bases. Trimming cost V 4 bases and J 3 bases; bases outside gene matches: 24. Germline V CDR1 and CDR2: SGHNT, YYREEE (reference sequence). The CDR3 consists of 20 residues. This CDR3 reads CASSQGVGGTWRSGDYGYTF. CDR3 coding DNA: TGTGCCAGCAGCCAGGGGGTCGGAGGGACCTGGAGATCGGGGGACTATGGCTACACCTTC.

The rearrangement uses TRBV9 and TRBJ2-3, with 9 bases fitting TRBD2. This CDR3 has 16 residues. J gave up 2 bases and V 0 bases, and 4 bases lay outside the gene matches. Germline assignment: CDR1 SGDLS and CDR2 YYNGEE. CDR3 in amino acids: CASSVAGTSLTDTQYF. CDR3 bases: TGTGCCAGCAGCGTAGCGGGGACTAGCCTCACAGATACGCAGTATTTT.

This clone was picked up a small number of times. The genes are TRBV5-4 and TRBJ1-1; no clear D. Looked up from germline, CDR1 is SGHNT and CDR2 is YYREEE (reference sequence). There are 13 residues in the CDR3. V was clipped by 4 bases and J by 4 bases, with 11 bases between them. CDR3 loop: CASSEPAGTEAFF. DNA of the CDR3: TGTGCCAGCAGCGAACCCGCGGGCACTGAAGCTTTCTTT.

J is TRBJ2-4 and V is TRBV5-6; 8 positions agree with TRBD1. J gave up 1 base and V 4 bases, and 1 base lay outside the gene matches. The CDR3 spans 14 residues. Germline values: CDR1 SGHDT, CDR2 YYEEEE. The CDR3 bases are TGTGCCAGCAGCAGGACAGGGGCCAAAAACATTCAGTACTTC. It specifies CASSRTGAKNIQYF.

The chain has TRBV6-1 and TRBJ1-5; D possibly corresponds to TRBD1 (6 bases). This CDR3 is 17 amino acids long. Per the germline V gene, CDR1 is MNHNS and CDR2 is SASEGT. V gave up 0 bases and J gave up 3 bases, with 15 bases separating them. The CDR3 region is CASSEAGAELVNQPQHF. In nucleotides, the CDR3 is TGTGCCAGCAGTGAAGCGGGGGCGGAACTGGTCAATCAGCCCCAGCATTTT.

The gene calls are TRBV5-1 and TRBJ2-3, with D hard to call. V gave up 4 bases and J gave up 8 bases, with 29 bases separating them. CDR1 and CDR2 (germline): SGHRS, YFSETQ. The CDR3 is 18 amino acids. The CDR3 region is CASSPLYYVTTLVTTQYF. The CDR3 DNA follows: TGCGCCAGCAGCCCCTTATACTACGTCACGACTCTCGTAACTACGCAGTATTTT.